This paragraph reports one T cell receptor beta chain. These data originate in a study of blood T cell repertoires in COVID-19. Looking at the study overall: T cells, B-cell-depleted T cells, or PBMCs supplied cDNA or gDNA.

Using immunoSEQ multiplex PCR, the repertoire was profiled, and TCRdb retains in-frame clones only, with some absent. Among 200,000 to 250,000 clones listed, roughly 88% were seen once. The CDR3 runs to 15 residues. Germline-derived CDR1 and CDR2 are SNHLY and FYNNEI. Trimming at V came to 7 bases and at J to 5 bases, leaving 5 bases not matched to a gene. The sequenced material came from peripheral blood. This clonotype originated in a man aged 25 to 40 who had recovered from COVID-19. The rearrangement uses TRBV2 and TRBJ1-6, with TRBD1 matching over 10 bases. CDR3 nucleotide sequence: TGTGCCAGCAAGACCGGGACAGGGGATAATTCACCCCTCCACTTT. Translated: CASKTGTGDNSPLHF.